Presented here are 22 T cell receptor beta chains from one specimen sequenced in a study of T-cell reconstitution after alpha-beta-depleted transplantation in children. Unique molecular identifiers were incorporated when the TCRbeta library was constructed. TCRdb called the PCR reads again in MiXCR, with one record for every CDR3 protein. The sample has approximately 590,000 distinct CDR3 sequences, roughly a tenth seen once. Material: PBMCs from the stem cell graft donor, obtained from the stem cell graft. These receptor sequences come from a human donor who donated a stem cell graft to a child with acute myeloid leukemia.

This clonotype was observed a handful of times. V and J are TRBV20-1 and TRBJ2-1; 12 bases are shared with TRBD2. CDR1 and CDR2 (germline): DFQATT, SNEGSKA (reference sequence). This CDR3 spans 17 amino acids. Losses at the gene ends were 6 bases for V and 0 bases for J; bases not matched to a gene: 9. The CDR3 nucleotides read TGCAGTGCCCCCCGGACTAGCGGGGTAAACTCCTACAATGAGCAGTTCTTC. Amino acid sequence: CSAPRTSGVNSYNEQFF.

This clonotype has a handful of counts. This CDR3 reads CASSIGGRSTGELFF. For the CDR3, the DNA is TGTGCCAGTAGTATTGGGGGGCGCAGCACCGGGGAGCTGTTTTTT. V is TRBV19 and J is TRBJ2-2, with D possibly being TRBD1 or TRBD2 (6 bases each). With 3 bases removed from V and 4 bases from J, the gap between germline ends came to 12 bases. Germline V lookup: CDR1 LNHDA, CDR2 SQIVND (reference sequence). The CDR3 consists of 15 residues.

About this clonotype: This may stem from a read error, because a much larger clone lies one nucleotide away. The rearrangement joins TRBV6-5 to TRBJ1-2, with D uncertain. This CDR3 region has 15 residues. Germline CDR1 MNHEY, CDR2 SVGAGI. The CDR3 DNA is TGTGCCAGCAGTTACCCGGCGGTAGGCCTCTATGGCTGCACCTTC. It yields the protein CASSYPAVGLYGCTF.

The chain links TRBV20-1 to TRBJ2-1; 9 bases agree with TRBD2. Looked up from germline, CDR1 is DFQATT and CDR2 is SNEGSKA (reference sequence). The CDR3 sequence is 13 residues long. The DNA of the CDR3 is TGCAGGGCCCAGCGGGAGGTCGACAATGAGCAGTTCTTC. Protein: CRAQREVDNEQFF.

The chain links TRBV12-3 or TRBV12-4 to TRBJ2-3; the D gene is possibly TRBD1 (6 bases). CDR3 size: 12 residues. The germline V and J ends were trimmed by 6 bases and 14 bases, with 18 bases remaining between them. The CDR3 spells CASRTRDTAGYF. CDR3 coding DNA: TGTGCCAGCAGAACCCGGGACACTGCAGGGTATTTT.

This clonotype was recorded a few times. The chain couples TRBV7-3 to TRBJ2-6; a possible D gene is TRBD1 (5 bases). V was shortened by 0 bases and J by 4 bases, with 10 bases between the two germline ends. The CDR3 has 16 amino acids. Germline CDR1 SGHTA, CDR2 FQGTGA. The CDR3 DNA reads as TGTGCCAGCAGCTTAACCTCAGGGTCCGGGGCCAACGTCCTGACTTTC. Its translation is CASSLTSGSGANVLTF.

The genes are TRBV7-2 and TRBJ2-3; D gene uncertain. CDR1 is SGHTA, CDR2 FQGNSA, per germline. CDR3 length: 13 residues. The V gene lost 1 base and the J gene lost 12 bases, with 14 bases spanning the gap. CDR3 nucleotides: TGTGCCAGCAGCTTAGACGGTACTCGGTCCCAGTATTTT. Residues: CASSLDGTRSQYF.

As concerns this clonotype: One junction end does not reproduce the germline sequence, and a read error may be involved. This chain joins TRBV7-7 and TRBJ2-1; D is unresolved. The V gene's germline CDR1 is SSHAT and CDR2 FNYEAQ (reference sequence). This CDR3 has 16 residues. The CDR3 here is CASSLGSPGPNNEQFF. The CDR3 nucleotides are TGTGCTAGCAGCCTGGGCTCACCCGGACCCAACAATGAGCAGTTCTTC.

This chain joins TRBV5-5 and TRBJ2-7; a weak D match, TRBD1 (5 bases). The germline V gene encodes CDR1 SGHKS and CDR2 YYEKEE (reference sequence). The CDR3 covers 14 residues. Trimming stripped 2 bases from V and 7 bases from J, with 16 bases between. The CDR3 reads CASSFPAGLGEQYF. The CDR3 DNA sequence: TGTGCCAGCAGCTTCCCGGCAGGGCTTGGTGAGCAGTACTTC.

The rearrangement links TRBV7-8 to TRBJ2-1; D gene uncertain. V was cut by 5 bases and J by 4 bases, with 18 bases left in between. The CDR3 runs to 16 residues. CDR1 is SGHVS, CDR2 FQNEAQ, per germline. CDR3 bases: TGTGCCAGCAGCCAGTACGAGGCCCTTCGTTACAATGAGCAGTTCTTC. This translates into CASSQYEALRYNEQFF.

This clonotype was seen more than once but under ten times. The chain has TRBV7-3 and TRBJ2-1; 13 bases map to TRBD2. Looked up from germline, CDR1 is SGHTA and CDR2 is FQGTGA. CDR3 length: 16 amino acids. After removal of 5 bases from V and 15 bases from J, the junction contained 16 bases not matched to a gene. The CDR3 here is CASSPGGGTSGTDLFF. The CDR3 nucleotides read TGTGCCAGCAGCCCGGGGGGTGGGACTAGCGGGACTGACTTGTTCTTC.

The table lists this clonotype with a few counts. CDR3 nucleotide sequence: TGTGCCTGGAACTATCAGGGCACAGATACGCAGTATTTT. Residues: CAWNYQGTDTQYF. The chain uses TRBV30 and TRBJ2-3, with D hard to call. With 4 bases removed from V and 1 base from J, the gap between germline ends came to 9 bases. CDR1 and CDR2 from the germline V gene are GTSNPN and SVGIG (reference sequence). This CDR3 region has 13 residues. Together with reference TRBV30 and TRBJ2-3, the CDR3 gives the full variable domain: SQTIHQWPATLVQPVGSPLSLECTVEGTSNPNLYWYRQAAGRGLQLLFYSVGIGQISSEVPQNLSASRPQDRQFILSSKKLLLSDSGFYLCAWNYQGTDTQYFGPGTRLTVL.

This clonotype was observed at least ten times. The genes are TRBV29-1 and TRBJ2-3; D tentatively fits TRBD1 or TRBD2 (5 bases each). CDR1 SQVTM and CDR2 ANQGSEA come from the germline V gene. V was shortened by 0 bases and J by 5 bases, with 12 bases between the two germline ends. The CDR3 sequence is 14 residues long. CDR3 DNA sequence: TGCAGCGTTGAAGATACTAGGGGCGGAGATACGCAGTATTTT. Encoded protein: CSVEDTRGGDTQYF.

The chain employs TRBV5-1 and TRBJ2-1, with D perhaps TRBD1 or TRBD2 (5 bases each). The V and J ends lost 5 bases and 6 bases respectively, with 18 bases between them. Germline CDR1 reads SGHRS; CDR2 reads YFSETQ. The CDR3 is made up of 15 amino acids. CDR3 sequence reads: CASRVGDERVNEQFF. DNA for the CDR3: TGCGCCAGCAGGGTTGGGGACGAGAGGGTCAATGAGCAGTTCTTC. Full variable domain (missing parts from reference TRBV5-1 and TRBJ2-1): KAGVTQTPRYLIKTRGQQVTLSCSPISGHRSVSWYQQTPGQGLQFLFEYFSETQRNKGNFPGRFSGRQFSNSRSEMNVSTLELGDSALYLCASRVGDERVNEQFFGPGTRLTVL.

The CDR3 reads CASSKRADLLSEQYF. The CDR3 DNA sequence: TGTGCCAGCAGTAAACGGGCAGACCTACTCTCCGAGCAGTACTTC. This chain connects TRBV7-2 to TRBJ2-7; the D is unclear. Germline V gene lookup returns CDR1 SGHTA and CDR2 FQGNSA. CDR3 size: 15 residues. V lost 6 bases to trimming and J lost 6 bases, with 21 bases between them.

This clonotype was counted many times. The chain carries TRBV10-3 and TRBJ1-1; no clear D gene. V was shortened by 7 bases and J by 1 base, with 19 bases between the two germline ends. The length of the CDR3 is 16 residues. Germline V gives CDR1 ENHRY, CDR2 SYGVKD. CDR3 bases: TGTGCCATCATCCCCCAGGCAGTTCGGCGGAACACTGAAGCTTTCTTT. This sequence encodes CAIIPQAVRRNTEAFF.

Only a few counts were recorded for this clonotype. This rearrangement joins TRBV7-3 to TRBJ2-1, with a tentative D call TRBD1 (6 bases). CDR1 is SGHTA and CDR2 is FQGTGA in the germline V gene. CDR3 length: 15 residues. Trimming cost V 0 bases and J 3 bases, with 9 bases left between them. In nucleotides, the CDR3 is TGTGCCAGCAGCTTAACGGGGGCTGGCTACAATGAGCAGTTCTTC. Its protein product is CASSLTGAGYNEQFF.

This clonotype was counted a few times. The V and J genes are TRBV24-1 and TRBJ1-4; D is unclear. Germline loops: CDR1 KGHDR, CDR2 SFDVKD. CDR3 length: 16 residues. Trimming shortened V by 4 bases and J by 6 bases, and 17 bases separated the two germline ends. CDR3 region: CATSDRGPEGYEKLFF. Written as DNA, the CDR3 is TGTGCCACCAGTGACCGCGGACCCGAGGGTTATGAAAAACTGTTTTTT.

This clonotype was detected only a few times. CDR3 in amino acids: CSAPGQGASAFF. The DNA for the CDR3 is TGCAGTGCTCCTGGACAGGGGGCCTCGGCTTTCTTT. V is TRBV20-1 and J is TRBJ1-1; 11 bases fit TRBD1. Unmatched junction bases numbered 7, after V lost 5 bases and J lost 11 bases. The CDR3 contains 12 residues. In germline, CDR1 is DFQATT, CDR2 SNEGSKA (reference sequence).

J is TRBJ2-2 and V is TRBV4-2; 9 bases line up with TRBD1. This CDR3 comprises 16 residues. J lost 2 bases, V lost 4 bases, and 5 bases had no gene match. Germline V CDR1 and CDR2: LGHNA, YNFKEQ. CDR3 bases: TGTGCCAGCAGCCTTGGGGACAGGGATAACACCGGGGAGCTGTTTTTT. Translating it yields CASSLGDRDNTGELFF.

Ten or more counts support this clonotype. The V and J genes are TRBV6-1 and TRBJ2-7; TRBD1 matches 9 bases. Germline loops: CDR1 MNHNS, CDR2 SASEGT. With V trimmed by 4 bases and J by 0 bases, 4 bases remained unmatched. The CDR3 runs 15 residues. The CDR3 coding sequence is TGTGCCAGCAGTGCCACAGGGGGCCCCTCCTACGAGCAGTACTTC. Amino acids: CASSATGGPSYEQYF.

Many counts were recorded for this clonotype. The chain combines TRBV25-1 with TRBJ2-1; D remains unclear. The V end was cut by 6 bases, the J end by 10 bases, with 10 bases between. The CDR3 is made up of 11 amino acids. Germline V gene sequence: CDR1 MGHDK, CDR2 SYGVNS. The CDR3 loop is CASRVQNEQFF. CDR3 nucleotides: TGTGCCAGCAGGGTGCAAAACGAGCAGTTCTTC.